This TCR beta chain was sequenced during a study of CD8 T cells in ankylosing spondylitis. A remark on this clonotype: What it recognizes is unknown.

Points from the study as a whole: Blood from ankylosing spondylitis patients appeared to carry a characteristic roughly 8-variant TCR beta motif.

In germline, CDR1 is SQVTM, CDR2 ANQGSEA. The V gene lost 3 bases and the J gene lost 4 bases, with 12 bases spanning the gap. The CDR3 is 13 amino acids. Library preparation for TCR beta used quantitative 5'-RACE with molecular barcodes. TCRdb re-called the 5' RACE reads through MiXCR, storing one row per CDR3 protein. The table lists about 240,000 distinct CDR3 sequences, about 10% of them singletons. The sample consisted of blood, either unsorted or a sorted T cell fraction (not recorded which). The clonotype was recovered from a male donor with ankylosing spondylitis or in good health (not recorded which). The chain couples TRBV29-1 to TRBJ1-1; TRBD1 is a possible D gene (6 bases). The CDR3 protein is CSVDSGEGTEAFF. DNA for the CDR3: TGCAGCGTTGATTCAGGGGAGGGCACTGAAGCTTTCTTT.